Listed here are 25 T cell receptor beta chains from one sample, sequenced in a study of OX40 agonist ivuxolimab in advanced cancers. The data were produced by immunoSEQ multiplex PCR, yet TCRdb's version contains in-frame clones alone and is incomplete. This table has under 85,000 clones, 85% appearing once. The sample was CD4+ or CD8+ T cells sorted from blood, taken in a trial of the OX40 agonist ivuxolimab. Every receptor here comes from an adult with an advanced solid tumor such as melanoma, head and neck, liver or kidney cancer.

This chain joins TRBV7-2 and TRBJ1-4; D is possibly TRBD1 (5 bases). CDR1 SGHTA and CDR2 FQGNSA come from the germline V gene. The CDR3 runs to 15 residues. V was pared by 5 bases and J by 0 bases, with 10 bases between. DNA for the CDR3: TGTGCCAGCAGCGCACAGGTTGCAACTAATGAAAAACTGTTTTTT. Translation gives CASSAQVATNEKLFF.

The chain links TRBV28 to TRBJ2-7; maybe TRBD1 (6 bases). This CDR3 contains 13 residues. Germline CDR1 and CDR2: MDHEN and SYDVKM. The V end lost 4 bases, the J end lost 0 bases, and 7 bases lay between the germline ends. The CDR3 DNA sequence: TGTGCCAGCAGTTGGGACAACTCCTACGAGCAGTACTTC. Its protein is CASSWDNSYEQYF.

V gene TRBV7-2 combines with J gene TRBJ2-7; unclear D gene. This CDR3 has 13 amino acids. V gave up 5 bases and J gave up 0 bases, with 8 bases separating them. Germline CDR1 reads SGHTA; CDR2 reads FQGNSA. The CDR3 is CASSLSSSYEQYF. CDR3 nucleotide sequence: TGTGCCAGCAGCCTTAGCTCCTCCTACGAGCAGTACTTC.

This clone was observed once. This chain connects TRBV7-2 to TRBJ2-1; D is perhaps TRBD2 (6 bases). CDR1 SGHTA and CDR2 FQGNSA come from the germline V gene. CDR3 length equals 13 residues. With 5 bases removed from V and 7 bases from J, the gap between germline ends came to 12 bases. In DNA form, the CDR3 reads TGTGCCAGCAGCCCCGCGGGGTGGAATGAGCAGTTCTTC. Amino acid sequence: CASSPAGWNEQFF. Full variable domain (outside the CDR3, taken from reference TRBV7-2 and TRBJ2-1): GAGVSQSPSNKVTEKGKDVELRCDPISGHTALYWYRQSLGQGLEFLIYFQGNSAPDKSGLPSDRFSAERTGGSVSTLTIQRTQQEDSAVYLCASSPAGWNEQFFGPGTRLTVL.

As to this clone: Within the sample, other DNA sequences also encode this same CDR3. V and J are TRBV5-1 and TRBJ2-3; D is perhaps TRBD1 (7 bases). CDR3 length equals 15 residues. CDR1 and CDR2 from the germline V gene are SGHRS and YFSETQ. Deletions cut 4 bases from V and 2 bases from J, with 14 bases between. CDR3 protein: CASSGRDSATDTQYF. The CDR3 DNA reads as TGCGCCAGCAGCGGGCGGGACAGCGCCACAGATACGCAGTATTTT.

In its sample, this clone was seen once. One end of the junction is discordant with germline, which a read error may explain. V gene TRBV5-1 combines with J gene TRBJ2-2; D might be TRBD2 (6 bases). Germline V lookup: CDR1 SGHRS, CDR2 YFSETQ. The CDR3 extends over 15 amino acids. CDR3 residues: CASSSASANTGELLF. DNA of the CDR3: TGCGCCAGCAGCAGTGCTAGCGCTAACACCGGGGAGCTGCTTTTT.

The gene calls are TRBV5-5 and TRBJ2-7; D unclear. CDR1 and CDR2 from the germline V gene are SGHKS and YYEKEE (reference sequence). The CDR3 extends over 15 amino acids. The ends were cut back, 2 bases at V and 3 bases at J, with 15 bases in the middle. CDR3 amino acids: CASSFGRPDLYEQYF. As DNA, the CDR3 is TGTGCCAGCAGCTTTGGTAGGCCGGACCTCTACGAGCAGTACTTC.

CDR3 region: CASSQLLASQTEAFF. CDR3 nucleotides: TGCGCCAGCAGCCAACTCTTAGCGAGTCAGACTGAAGCTTTCTTT. The chain has TRBV4-3 and TRBJ1-1; D not certain. The V end lost 2 bases, the J end lost 5 bases, and 15 bases lay between the germline ends. CDR3 length equals 15 residues. Germline V lookup: CDR1 LGHNA, CDR2 YSLEER.

This clone was counted between two and nine times. The junction differs from germline at one of its ends, possibly a read error. V gene TRBV19 combines with J gene TRBJ1-2; D is ambiguous. This CDR3 is 12 amino acids long. Germline CDR1 LNHDA, CDR2 SQIVND (reference sequence). For the CDR3, the DNA is TGTGCCAGCAGTATAACCTCTCCAGTCCTCACCTTC. Its translation is CASSITSPVLTF. Drawing the rest from reference TRBV19 and TRBJ1-2, the complete variable domain is DGGITQSPKYLFRKEGQNVTLSCEQNLNHDAMYWYRQDPGQGLRLIYYSQIVNDFQKGDIAEGYSVSREKKESFPLTVTSAQKNPTAFYLCASSITSPVLTFGSGTRLTVV.

The rearrangement joins TRBV14 to TRBJ2-2, with unresolved D. CDR1 and CDR2 (germline): SGHDN, FVKESK. CDR3 length: 14 amino acids. Trimming cost V 0 bases and J 4 bases, with 6 bases left between them. This CDR3 reads CASSQDWGTGELFF. The CDR3 nucleotides are TGTGCCAGCAGCCAAGATTGGGGCACCGGGGAGCTGTTTTTT.

The rearrangement links TRBV7-2 to TRBJ1-6; D unresolved. The CDR3 sequence is 13 residues long. CDR1 SGHTA and CDR2 FQGNSA come from the germline V gene. Trimming stripped 5 bases from V and 10 bases from J, with 12 bases between. Written as DNA, the CDR3 is TGTGCCAGCAGCACGCAGACACGATCACCCCTCCACTTT. Translating it yields CASSTQTRSPLHF.

The chain couples TRBV10-3 to TRBJ1-5, with D perhaps TRBD1 (5 bases). The CDR3 runs to 14 residues. Germline lookup yields CDR1 ENHRY and CDR2 SYGVKD. The germline V and J ends were trimmed by 0 bases and 4 bases, with 7 bases remaining between them. In nucleotides, the CDR3 is TGTGCCATCAGTGAGTCTGGGGGGAATCAGCCCCAGCATTTT. It translates to CAISESGGNQPQHF.

The chain links TRBV6-1 to TRBJ2-5; TRBD1 is a possible D gene (5 bases). CDR1 and CDR2 from the germline V gene are MNHNS and SASEGT. V lost 3 bases to trimming and J lost 1 base, with 9 bases between them. This CDR3 is 14 amino acids long. This chain's CDR3 is CASSDGQIQETQYF. The CDR3 nucleotides are TGTGCCAGCAGTGACGGACAAATCCAAGAGACCCAGTACTTC.

The chain employs TRBV15 and TRBJ2-1, with 8 bases aligning to TRBD2. Germline V CDR1 and CDR2: LNHNV, YYDKDF (reference sequence). This CDR3 has 15 residues. Trimming took 1 base from V and 8 from J; bases not matched to a gene: 7. The CDR3: CATSRGSGGGHEQFF. The CDR3, as DNA: TGTGCCACCAGCAGAGGGAGCGGGGGAGGCCATGAGCAGTTCTTC.

The V gene is TRBV19, the J gene TRBJ1-1; D is perhaps TRBD1 (6 bases). Germline CDR1 LNHDA, CDR2 SQIVND (reference sequence). CDR3 size: 13 residues. V was shortened by 1 base and J by 5 bases, with 8 bases between the two germline ends. The CDR3 bases are TGTGCCAGTAGTATAGGAGGGGGGACTGAAGCTTTCTTT. This encodes CASSIGGGTEAFF.

The chain employs TRBV5-5 and TRBJ2-5; D remains ambiguous. Germline V CDR1 and CDR2: SGHKS, YYEKEE (reference sequence). The CDR3 covers 14 residues. The CDR3 loop reads CASAPGYGQETQYF. The CDR3 bases are TGTGCTTCCGCCCCCGGGTACGGCCAAGAGACCCAGTACTTC.

This clone was detected a few times. V and J are TRBV6-5 and TRBJ1-5, with a tentative D call TRBD1 (5 bases). This CDR3 comprises 15 residues. The V gene lost 0 bases and the J gene lost 2 bases, with 8 bases spanning the gap. The germline gives CDR1 MNHEY, CDR2 SVGAGI. The CDR3 nucleotides read TGTGCCAGCAGTTACTCAGGGGACGGCAATCAGCCCCAGCATTTT. Amino acids: CASSYSGDGNQPQHF.

This chain connects TRBV25-1 to TRBJ2-7; 9 bases fit TRBD1. The CDR3 is made up of 15 amino acids. Germline CDR1 and CDR2: MGHDK and SYGVNS. Trimming at V came to 1 base and at J to 2 bases, leaving 3 bases not matched to a gene. The CDR3 here is CASSEFWTGAYEQYF. Written as DNA, the CDR3 is TGTGCCAGCAGTGAATTTTGGACAGGGGCCTACGAGCAGTACTTC.

This clone was recorded once. In DNA form, the CDR3 reads TGCGCCAGCAGCCAAGAACGAACAGGGATCCCCCGAGCCCAGCATTTT. It is translated as CASSQERTGIPRAQHF. V is TRBV4-3 and J is TRBJ1-5; tentative D call: TRBD1 (6 bases). The germline V gene has CDR1 LGHNA and CDR2 YSLEER. The CDR3 has 16 amino acids. Trimming took 0 bases from V and 11 from J, leaving 20 bases between them.

This chain connects TRBV5-1 to TRBJ2-5, with 12 bases that match TRBD2. Germline CDR1 reads SGHRS; CDR2 reads YFSETQ. V gave up 2 bases and J gave up 9 bases; unmatched junction bases: 11. This CDR3 has 16 residues. The DNA of the CDR3 is TGCGCCAGCAGCTTCACGCCCTCTAGCGGGGGGGTGTCCCAGTACTTC. This codes for CASSFTPSSGGVSQYF.

The chain carries TRBV21-1 and TRBJ2-4; the table's D gene call, TRBD2, was not cross checked with the DNA. TRBV21-1 is reported as a pseudogene. The CDR3 is 18 amino acids. In nucleotides, the CDR3 is TGTGCCAGCAGCAAACAGCGGGGGGGCTACCCCCCCAAAAACATTCAGTACTTC. The encoded protein is CASSKQRGGYPPKNIQYF.

This clone appeared a single time. The chain employs TRBV6-6 and TRBJ2-3; D possibly corresponds to TRBD2 (5 bases). In germline, CDR1 is MNHNY, CDR2 SVGAGI (reference sequence). V dropped 7 bases and J dropped 1 base, with 9 bases sitting between them. The CDR3 covers 13 residues. The CDR3 DNA is TGTGCCAGCATTCCAGCGGGCACAGATACGCAGTATTTT. Its protein product is CASIPAGTDTQYF.

CDR3 sequence (DNA): TGTGCCAGCGGATTAACCGGGGGGACTGAAGCTTTCTTT. Protein product: CASGLTGGTEAFF. The rearrangement uses TRBV6-6 and TRBJ1-1; a weak D match, TRBD1 (5 bases). Germline V gene lookup returns CDR1 MNHNY and CDR2 SVGAGI (reference sequence). V was trimmed by 8 bases and J by 5 bases, leaving 15 bases between them. The CDR3 runs 13 residues.

The chain uses TRBV12-5 and TRBJ2-1; D is possibly TRBD2 (5 bases). Trimming took off 0 bases at V and 10 bases at J, with 7 bases between the two ends. From germline, CDR1 is LGHNT and CDR2 FRNRAP. The CDR3 extends over 12 amino acids. The CDR3 nucleotides read TGTGCTAGTGGTTTGGTACTAGAGGAGCAGTTCTTC. It codes for CASGLVLEEQFF. Full variable domain (rest looked up from reference TRBV12-5 and TRBJ2-1): DARVTQTPRHKVTEMGQEVTMRCQPILGHNTVFWYRQTMMQGLELLAYFRNRAPLDDSGMPKDRFSAEMPDATLATLKIQPSEPRDSAVYFCASGLVLEEQFFGPGTRLTVL.

The rearrangement links TRBV18 to TRBJ2-7; D may be TRBD1 (5 bases). This CDR3 is built from 14 residues. Trimming left V 3 bases short and J 0 bases short, with 9 bases between. Germline CDR1 is KGHSH and CDR2 is LQKENI. CDR3 DNA sequence: TGTGCCAGCTCACCGCTGGACAACTCCTACGAGCAGTACTTC. The encoded protein is CASSPLDNSYEQYF. Filled out from reference TRBV18 and TRBJ2-7, the complete variable domain reads NAGVMQNPRHLVRRRGQEARLRCSPMKGHSHVYWYRQLPEEGLKFMVYLQKENIIDESGMPKERFSAEFPKEGPSILRIQQVVRGDSAAYFCASSPLDNSYEQYFGPGTRLTVT.